Listed here are 5 T cell receptor beta chains from one sample, sequenced in a study of T-cell memory formation after mild COVID-19 (dated by TCRdb to the early 2020s). Libraries were prepared through 5' RACE. Reads for this sample came from an Illumina NovaSeq 6000. TCRdb handled the public reads itself, with Q25 trimming in fastp and clone calling in MiXCR, and kept productive beta chains. Merged by CDR3 protein, the rows form single entries marked with the most common genes and DNA. The sample table holds approximately 230,000 distinct CDR3 sequences, of which around 15% were seen once. About 4% of the sample rests with the top ten. Sequencing input: PBMCs or a T cell subset sorted from them (not recorded which). These receptors were collected from a man younger than 35 who had mild COVID-19 (a few samples of this study predate the infection). The sample titles of this study are shuffled in the database, so cell type and time point are left out; the donor was told from shared clones.

V and J are TRBV28 and TRBJ1-5, with D maybe TRBD1 (6 bases). This CDR3 has 15 residues. Germline CDR1 is MDHEN and CDR2 is SYDVKM. The V end was cut by 8 bases, the J end by 0 bases, with 14 bases between. CDR3 bases: TGTGCCAGCCAGACAGGAGACTATAGCAATCAGCCCCAGCATTTT. Protein: CASQTGDYSNQPQHF.

This chain connects TRBV24-1 to TRBJ2-2, with no clear D. CDR1 is KGHDR and CDR2 is SFDVKD in the germline V gene. This CDR3 region has 12 residues. V was clipped by 7 bases and J by 7 bases, with 9 bases between them. This chain's CDR3 is CATRRANGELFF. The CDR3 region has the DNA TGTGCCACCAGACGGGCCAACGGGGAGCTGTTTTTT.

The chain couples TRBV7-9 to TRBJ2-7; 9 bases line up with TRBD2. V lost 5 bases, J lost 4 bases, and 6 bases stayed unmatched. This CDR3 spans 14 amino acids. The V gene's germline CDR1 is SEHNR and CDR2 FQNEAQ (reference sequence). In DNA, the CDR3 is TGTGCCAGCAGCCGTAGCGGGGGTGGATACGAGCAGTACTTC. This encodes CASSRSGGGYEQYF.

The table lists this clonotype with a few counts. The rearrangement joins TRBV4-3 to TRBJ2-2; D ambiguous. CDR3 size: 16 residues. The V and J ends lost 1 base and 1 base respectively, with 10 bases between them. Looked up from germline, CDR1 is LGHNA and CDR2 is YSLEER. DNA of the CDR3: TGCGCCAGCAGCCAAGGTCCCGGGTGGAACACCGGGGAGCTGTTTTTT. Translation gives CASSQGPGWNTGELFF.

This clonotype has more than one count but fewer than ten. The chain links TRBV27 to TRBJ2-3; 13 bases match TRBD2. V was clipped by 5 bases and J by 1 base; unmatched bases: 6. CDR1 is MNHEY and CDR2 is SMNVEV in the germline V gene (reference sequence). The CDR3 is made up of 17 amino acids. The CDR3 nucleotides read TGTGCCAGCAGTCCCCGACTAGCGGGGGGCGGCACAGATACGCAGTATTTT. Its translation is CASSPRLAGGGTDTQYF.